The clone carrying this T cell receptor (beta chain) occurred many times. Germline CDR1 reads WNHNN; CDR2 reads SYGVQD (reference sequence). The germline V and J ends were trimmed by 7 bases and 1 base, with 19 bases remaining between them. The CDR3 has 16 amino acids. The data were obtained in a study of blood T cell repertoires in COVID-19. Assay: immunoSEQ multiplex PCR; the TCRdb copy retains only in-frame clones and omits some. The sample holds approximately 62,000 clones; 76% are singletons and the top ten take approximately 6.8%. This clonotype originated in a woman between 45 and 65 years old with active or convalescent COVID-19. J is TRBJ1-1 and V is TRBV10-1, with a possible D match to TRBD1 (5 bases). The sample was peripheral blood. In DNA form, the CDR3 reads TGCGCCAGCATTTTTTTACAGGCTGGAAAGAACACTGAAGCTTTCTTT. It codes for CASIFLQAGKNTEAFF.